The 9 T cell receptor beta chains below were found in one sample sequenced in a study of blood T cell repertoires in COVID-19. Method: immunoSEQ multiplex PCR; TCRdb's copy keeps in-frame clones and lacks some. The table includes roughly 230,000 clones, about 88% detected once. The sample taken for sequencing was PBMCs or T cells enriched from blood (not recorded which). The receptors originated from a woman aged 45-59 years who had been exposed to COVID-19.

The CDR3 spells CASSIRFPNSPLHF. Written as DNA, the CDR3 is TGCGCCAGCAGTATACGGTTCCCTAATTCACCCCTCCACTTT. The chain joins TRBV10-1 to TRBJ1-6; no clear D gene. V was shortened by 5 bases and J by 6 bases, with 11 bases between the two germline ends. CDR3 length: 14 amino acids. From germline, CDR1 is WNHNN and CDR2 SYGVQD (reference sequence).

The J gene is TRBJ2-2, the V gene TRBV5-8; D not resolved. Deletions cut 1 base from V and 5 bases from J, with 9 bases between. The CDR3 is 14 residues long. Germline lookup yields CDR1 SGHTS and CDR2 YDEGEE. This CDR3 reads CASSLLTGTGELFF. The CDR3 DNA reads TGTGCCAGCAGCTTGCTGACCGGGACCGGGGAGCTGTTTTTT.

The rearrangement joins TRBV5-1 to TRBJ2-3, with D possibly being TRBD1 (6 bases). Deletions cut 4 bases from V and 6 bases from J, with 9 bases between. The CDR3 contains 12 residues. Germline values: CDR1 SGHRS, CDR2 YFSETQ. DNA of the CDR3: TGCGCCAGCAGCCACCAGGGGGATACGCAGTATTTT. It yields the protein CASSHQGDTQYF.

The rearrangement joins TRBV13 to TRBJ1-2; possibly TRBD1 for D (6 bases). Germline V gene data show CDR1 as PRHDT and CDR2 as FYEKMQ (reference sequence). There are 15 residues in the CDR3. V lost 1 base and J 8 bases, leaving 17 bases between the germline ends. The chain's CDR3 is CASSLVTGKGSGYTF. CDR3 nucleotide sequence: TGTGCCAGCAGCTTAGTAACAGGGAAAGGGTCCGGCTACACCTTC.

The J gene is TRBJ1-1, the V gene TRBV19; D is unclear. The CDR3 runs 14 residues. V lost 3 bases, J lost 3 bases, and 11 bases lay in between. Per the germline V gene, CDR1 is LNHDA and CDR2 is SQIVND (reference sequence). Here the CDR3 reads CASSMRRHHTEAFF. CDR3 in DNA: TGTGCCAGTAGTATGCGCCGACACCACACTGAAGCTTTCTTT.

The chain links TRBV2 to TRBJ1-3; TRBD1 matches 7 bases. This CDR3 comprises 19 residues. Trimming took 6 bases from V and 0 from J; bases not matched to a gene: 17. The germline V gene encodes CDR1 SNHLY and CDR2 FYNNEI. The CDR3 protein is CASSQSRGQERISGNTIYF. The CDR3 DNA sequence: TGTGCCAGCAGCCAGAGCAGAGGACAGGAGCGAATCTCTGGAAACACCATATATTTT.

The J gene is TRBJ2-6, the V gene TRBV19; no reliable D call. The CDR3 has 15 amino acids. CDR1 LNHDA and CDR2 SQIVND come from the germline V gene (reference sequence). Trimming removed 3 bases at V and 4 bases at J, with 10 bases between. The CDR3 loop reads CASSIYGSGANVLTF. CDR3 DNA sequence: TGTGCCAGTAGTATTTACGGGTCCGGGGCCAACGTCCTGACTTTC.

This chain joins TRBV28 and TRBJ1-5; a weak D match, TRBD1 (6 bases). This CDR3 is built from 17 residues. Trimming took 6 bases from V and 4 from J, leaving 22 bases between them. Germline V gene sequence: CDR1 MDHEN, CDR2 SYDVKM. CDR3 region: CASSPTVGLGANQPQHF. The CDR3 DNA sequence: TGTGCCAGCAGCCCCACGGTGGGATTGGGGGCAAATCAGCCCCAGCATTTT.

V is TRBV13 and J is TRBJ2-1, with 13 bases fitting TRBD2. The germline V gene has CDR1 PRHDT and CDR2 FYEKMQ (reference sequence). The CDR3 has 17 amino acids. With 1 base clipped from V and 4 bases from J, the junction kept 4 bases outside the gene matches. The CDR3 loop reads CASSLAPLAGGYNEQFF. The CDR3, as DNA: TGTGCCAGCAGCTTAGCCCCACTAGCGGGGGGGTACAATGAGCAGTTCTTC.